The T cell receptor (beta chain) described here comes from a study of siplizumab effects on memory and regulatory T cells. Study findings and constraints: Greater diversity than memory cells seemed evident in naive T cells, which also appeared to be major alloresponse contributors.

Assayed TCR templates numbered roughly 93,000 for each sample. Profiling relied on immunoSEQ multiplex PCR, and the TCRdb table lists in-frame clones only, not all of them. This sample carries around 97,000 clones, roughly 94% of them seen once, and the ten largest clones take approximately 1.5%. CDR3 length: 18 amino acids. Trimming removed 2 bases at V and 4 bases at J, with 21 bases between. The germline V gene has CDR1 SGHAT and CDR2 FQNNGV. Regarding this clone: The antigen remains unidentified.

The clonotype comes from a human donor in good health. The chain couples TRBV11-2 to TRBJ2-1, with D perhaps matching TRBD2 (5 bases). Material for sequencing was non-Treg CD4+ T cells sorted from blood. This CDR3 reads CASSLSIVGRMGYNEQFF. CDR3 in DNA: TGTGCCAGCAGCTTATCTATTGTGGGGAGAATGGGATACAATGAGCAGTTCTTC.